Shown below are 24 T cell receptor beta chains from a single sample sequenced in a study of blood T cell repertoires in COVID-19. Only in-frame clones appear in the TCRdb table, and some are missing; sequencing was by immunoSEQ multiplex PCR. This sample carries around 300,000 clones, 88% of them seen once, and the ten largest clones take roughly 2%. The specimen was PBMCs or T cells enriched from blood (not recorded which). Every receptor here comes from an older woman in a cohort exposed to, infected with or recovered from COVID-19 (not recorded which).

The rearrangement links TRBV19 to TRBJ2-7, with D possibly TRBD2 on 6 matching bases. V gave up 8 bases and J gave up 4 bases, with 15 bases separating them. This CDR3 is 13 amino acids long. Germline CDR1 and CDR2: LNHDA and SQIVND (reference sequence). The CDR3 spells CASASGFKYEQYF. The CDR3, as DNA: TGTGCCAGTGCCAGCGGGTTCAAGTACGAGCAGTACTTC.

The chain has TRBV20-1 and TRBJ2-3; the D is unclear. Germline-derived CDR1 and CDR2 are DFQATT and SNEGSKA (reference sequence). This CDR3 spans 11 amino acids. CDR3 in amino acids: CRPSPTDTQYF. The CDR3, as DNA: TGCAGGCCAAGCCCCACAGATACGCAGTATTTT.

The chain joins TRBV11-3 to TRBJ1-3; no clear D gene. Germline assignment: CDR1 SGHNT and CDR2 YENEEA. The CDR3 sequence is 15 residues long. V gave up 3 bases and J gave up 2 bases, with 11 bases separating them. This chain's CDR3 is CASSLGTTPGNTIYF. The DNA for the CDR3 is TGTGCCAGCAGCTTGGGCACGACCCCTGGAAACACCATATATTTT.

The chain combines TRBV28 with TRBJ1-1, with 10 positions matching TRBD1. The CDR3 sequence is 19 residues long. Germline CDR1 and CDR2: MDHEN and SYDVKM. The ends lost 7 bases at V and 5 bases at J; junction bases unmatched: 22. CDR3 bases: TGTGCCAGCAACCCGACAGGGGGCGCGGGGGGAAGGAAAAATACTGAAGCTTTCTTT. Protein sequence: CASNPTGGAGGRKNTEAFF.

The chain carries TRBV3-1 (or the pseudogene TRBV3-2) and TRBJ1-2, with 7 nucleotides matching TRBD1. The CDR3 length is 15 residues. Germline V gene lookup returns CDR1 LGHDT and CDR2 YNNKEL (reference sequence). The ends lost 0 bases at V and 7 bases at J; junction bases unmatched: 8. The CDR3 here is CASSQDGYRGFGYTF. CDR3 DNA sequence: TGTGCCAGCAGCCAAGATGGCTACAGGGGATTTGGCTACACCTTC.

The chain recombines TRBV27 with TRBJ2-3; TRBD2 aligns across 8 bases. In germline, CDR1 is MNHEY, CDR2 SMNVEV (reference sequence). Losses at the gene ends were 4 bases for V and 3 bases for J; bases not matched to a gene: 3. CDR3 length: 14 residues. The CDR3 loop is CASSSLAVTDTQYF. The CDR3 region has the DNA TGTGCCAGCAGTTCACTAGCGGTTACAGATACGCAGTATTTT.

CDR3: CASSSRGETGELFF. The CDR3 DNA sequence: TGTGCCAGCTCATCCCGGGGGGAGACCGGGGAGCTGTTTTTT. This chain uses TRBV18 with TRBJ2-2; 7 positions agree with TRBD2. This CDR3 is 14 amino acids long. V lost 5 bases to trimming and J lost 5 bases; unmatched junction nucleotides: 5. Germline V gene sequence: CDR1 KGHSH, CDR2 LQKENI.

The chain is built from TRBV10-3 and TRBJ1-2; TRBD1 matches 9 bases. Per germline, CDR1 ENHRY and CDR2 SYGVKD. With V trimmed by 3 bases and J by 2 bases, 4 bases remained unmatched. The CDR3 has 15 residues. This chain's CDR3 is CAISDVDRGNYGYTF. The CDR3 region has the DNA TGTGCCATCAGTGATGTAGACAGGGGGAACTATGGCTACACCTTC.

The chain combines TRBV18 with TRBJ2-1; D remains ambiguous. This CDR3 has 16 residues. The germline V gene has CDR1 KGHSH and CDR2 LQKENI. With 0 bases removed from V and 3 bases from J, the gap between germline ends came to 12 bases. The CDR3 here is CASSPPSQALYNEQFF. Here the CDR3 DNA reads TGTGCCAGCTCACCACCGTCCCAGGCCCTCTACAATGAGCAGTTCTTC. Combining the CDR3 with reference TRBV18 and TRBJ2-1 gives the whole variable domain NAGVMQNPRHLVRRRGQEARLRCSPMKGHSHVYWYRQLPEEGLKFMVYLQKENIIDESGMPKERFSAEFPKEGPSILRIQQVVRGDSAAYFCASSPPSQALYNEQFFGPGTRLTVL.

The rearrangement uses TRBV28 and TRBJ1-1; D not certain. Germline V gives CDR1 MDHEN, CDR2 SYDVKM. The CDR3 extends over 15 amino acids. The V end lost 1 base, the J end lost 2 bases, and 11 bases lay between the germline ends. CDR3 loop: CASSLFNGFNTEAFF. The CDR3 nucleotides read TGTGCCAGCAGTTTATTTAATGGCTTTAACACTGAAGCTTTCTTT.

The chain has TRBV14 and TRBJ1-4; D unresolved. The CDR3 runs to 16 residues. Trimming pared 4 bases from V and 5 bases from J, leaving 17 bases between. Germline V gives CDR1 SGHDN, CDR2 FVKESK. CDR3 nucleotide sequence: TGTGCCAGCAGCCGCCAGACTACTTATAAAAATGAAAAACTGTTTTTT. Amino acid sequence: CASSRQTTYKNEKLFF. Using reference TRBV14 and TRBJ1-4 for the parts outside the CDR3, the full variable domain is EAGVTQFPSHSVIEKGQTVTLRCDPISGHDNLYWYRRVMGKEIKFLLHFVKESKQDESGMPNNRFLAERTGGTYSTLKVQPAELEDSGVYFCASSRQTTYKNEKLFFGSGTQLSVL.

V usage is TRBV6-5 and J usage is TRBJ2-7; D possibly corresponds to TRBD2 (5 bases). The CDR3 sequence is 12 residues long. Germline CDR1 and CDR2: MNHEY and SVGAGI. V lost 8 bases and J 2 bases, leaving 10 bases between the germline ends. CDR3 sequence: CASGGLAYEQYF. CDR3 in DNA: TGTGCCAGCGGAGGACTGGCCTACGAGCAGTACTTC.

The V gene is TRBV7-9, the J gene TRBJ2-3; 7 bases align to TRBD1. CDR3 length: 14 residues. The V gene's germline CDR1 is SEHNR and CDR2 FQNEAQ (reference sequence). Trimming removed 3 bases from V and 8 bases from J; junction bases left unmatched: 8. This CDR3 is CASSLVGTEGTQYF. The CDR3 DNA is TGTGCCAGCAGCTTGGTTGGGACAGAAGGTACGCAGTATTTT.

V gene TRBV7-9 combines with J gene TRBJ1-1, with 9 bases that match TRBD1. V lost 2 bases and J lost 5; bases outside the gene matches: 3. This CDR3 has 14 amino acids. Germline CDR1 reads SEHNR; CDR2 reads FQNEAQ (reference sequence). The CDR3 reads CASSLLDRGTEAFF. The CDR3, as DNA: TGTGCCAGCAGCTTACTCGACAGGGGGACTGAAGCTTTCTTT.

The chain joins TRBV7-6 to TRBJ2-2; D is uncertain. The CDR3 runs to 13 residues. The germline V and J ends were trimmed by 6 bases and 1 base, with 6 bases remaining between them. Germline V gene sequence: CDR1 SGHVS, CDR2 FNYEAQ. CDR3 nucleotide sequence: TGTGCCAGCAGGGCAGAGAACACCGGGGAGCTGTTTTTT. Translated: CASRAENTGELFF.

The chain recombines TRBV1 with TRBJ2-5; the tabulated D call, TRBD2, remains unverified against the DNA. TRBV1 has pseudogene status. This CDR3 contains 15 residues. The CDR3 DNA reads TGCACCAGCAGCCAAGTAGCGCGTGACGAAGAGACCCAGTACTTC. As protein: CTSSQVARDEETQYF.

The genes are TRBV11-3 and TRBJ1-5; TRBD1 matches at 10 bases. V gave up 5 bases and J gave up 6 bases; unmatched junction bases: 4. The CDR3 spans 14 residues. The germline CDR1 and CDR2 sequences are SGHNT and YENEEA. As DNA, the CDR3 is TGTGCCAGCAGCAGACAGGGGGCCGGTCAGCCCCAGCATTTT. This encodes CASSRQGAGQPQHF.

This clone was seen just once. The chain has TRBV19 and TRBJ1-2; 9 positions agree with TRBD1. Per germline, CDR1 LNHDA and CDR2 SQIVND (reference sequence). V shed 9 bases, J shed 5 bases, and the junction held 13 bases outside the gene matches. This CDR3 comprises 15 residues. Here the CDR3 reads CASWKTDRGNYGYTF. The DNA for the CDR3 is TGTGCCAGCTGGAAGACGGACAGGGGAAATTATGGCTACACCTTC.

The chain links TRBV18 to TRBJ2-7; 8 bases line up with TRBD2. The CDR3 runs 14 residues. Trimming removed 3 bases from V and 3 bases from J; junction bases left unmatched: 4. Germline values: CDR1 KGHSH, CDR2 LQKENI. The CDR3 protein is CASSPAAGGYEQYF. The CDR3 DNA is TGTGCCAGCTCACCGGCTGCGGGGGGCTACGAGCAGTACTTC. Together with reference TRBV18 and TRBJ2-7, the CDR3 gives the full variable domain: NAGVMQNPRHLVRRRGQEARLRCSPMKGHSHVYWYRQLPEEGLKFMVYLQKENIIDESGMPKERFSAEFPKEGPSILRIQQVVRGDSAAYFCASSPAAGGYEQYFGPGTRLTVT.

The V call is TRBV5-4, the J call TRBJ2-1; 11 bases agree with TRBD2. Germline V CDR1 and CDR2: SGHNT, YYREEE (reference sequence). With V trimmed by 4 bases and J by 5 bases, 8 bases remained unmatched. There are 16 residues in the CDR3. CDR3: CASSPRASGRNNEQFF. For the CDR3, the DNA is TGTGCCAGCAGCCCCCGGGCTAGCGGGAGGAACAATGAGCAGTTCTTC.

V and J are TRBV5-1 and TRBJ2-6; TRBD1 matches at 7 bases. The CDR3 is made up of 15 amino acids. Germline CDR1 is SGHRS and CDR2 is YFSETQ. V shed 2 bases and J 2 bases; nucleotides not matched to a gene: 1. The DNA of the CDR3 is TGCGCCAGCAGCTTAGGGGGCGCTGGGGCCAACGTCCTGACTTTC. It yields the protein CASSLGGAGANVLTF.

The J gene is TRBJ2-7, the V gene TRBV7-9; a weak D match, TRBD2 (6 bases). The germline V and J ends were trimmed by 5 bases and 6 bases, with 11 bases remaining between them. This CDR3 has 12 amino acids. Per germline, CDR1 SEHNR and CDR2 FQNEAQ (reference sequence). This CDR3 is CASSGGRLEQYF. CDR3 coding DNA: TGTGCCAGCAGCGGGGGGAGGCTCGAGCAGTACTTC.

The V and J genes are TRBV18 and TRBJ1-5, with a tentative D call TRBD1 (6 bases). The CDR3 has 16 residues. Germline V lookup: CDR1 KGHSH, CDR2 LQKENI. The V end lost 4 bases, the J end lost 0 bases, and 13 bases lay between the germline ends. DNA for the CDR3: TGTGCCAGCTCACTCACAGGGAACCATAGCAATCAGCCCCAGCATTTT. Translated, it gives CASSLTGNHSNQPQHF.

The rearrangement uses TRBV5-1 and TRBJ1-3, with D possibly being TRBD1 (5 bases). V was clipped by 0 bases and J by 8 bases, with 15 bases between them. This CDR3 spans 15 amino acids. The germline gives CDR1 SGHRS, CDR2 YFSETQ. In DNA, the CDR3 is TGCGCCAGCAGCTTGGAGGGGCCTCGGCGTGACACCATATATTTT. Its protein is CASSLEGPRRDTIYF.